The rows below give T cell receptor beta chains drawn from one sample of a study of T cell responses to AZD1222 COVID-19 vaccine. Sequencing used immunoSEQ multiplex PCR; TCRdb keeps in-frame clones, though not all of them. Among some 140,000 clones, 80% to 90% were seen once, and the ten largest hold over 9%. Material: peripheral blood, obtained 28 days after the second AZD1222 dose. The receptor source for this set is an adult who received the AZD1222 COVID-19 vaccine. CDR3s leave out the opening cysteine and the closing phenylalanine or tryptophan. D genes are given only for firm matches.

TRBD1 | TRBJ1-1 | TRBV3-1/TRBV3-2 | 14 | ASSQRAGGSGTEAF
TRBD2 | TRBJ2-7 | TRBV27 | 14 | ASSRTASGSSYEQY
NA | TRBJ2-7 | TRBV4-3 | 15 | ASSLPPVTGSSYEQY
NA | TRBJ1-6 | TRBV7-3 | 10 | ASSNFNSPLH
NA | TRBJ1-1 | TRBV3-1/TRBV3-2 | 12 | ASSHHGAGTEAF
NA | TRBJ2-7 | TRBV2 | 9 | ASSGEYEQY
NA | TRBJ2-5 | TRBV5-1 | 11 | ASSLYERETQY
TRBD1 | TRBJ2-1 | TRBV12-3/TRBV12-4 | 10 | ASSLQGAKQF
TRBD1 | TRBJ1-2 | TRBV5-1 | 13 | ASSSDGQGASGYT
TRBD1 | TRBJ1-5 | TRBV19 | 18 | ASRVKPRDRGPYSNQPQH
TRBD2 | TRBJ2-1 | TRBV3-1/TRBV3-2 | 14 | ASSQSGGVPSDEQF
NA | TRBJ1-1 | TRBV7-9 | 13 | ASSLAPPRVTEAF
TRBD1 | TRBJ1-5 | TRBV19 | 12 | ASSITGANQPQH
NA | TRBJ1-2 | TRBV10-2 | 13 | ASSDYRRINYGYT
NA | TRBJ1-2 | TRBV6-5 | 12 | ASSKPDRVYGYT
NA | TRBJ1-3 | TRBV10-3 | 10 | AILTGRNTIY
NA | TRBJ1-2 | TRBV2 | 10 | ASEQEENGYT
NA | TRBJ1-2 | TRBV19 | 12 | ASSIGGASYGYT
NA | TRBJ1-5 | TRBV6-5 | 12 | ASSYAGSGQPQH
TRBD2 | TRBJ2-2 | TRBV7-7 | 13 | ASSRGRADTGELF
NA | TRBJ2-2 | TRBV9 | 13 | ASSRGSSNTGELF
NA | TRBJ1-1 | TRBV30 | 11 | AWSVGGNTEAF
NA | TRBJ2-1 | TRBV7-9 | 14 | ASSLAPGGTYNEQF
TRBD2 | TRBJ2-1 | TRBV14 | 13 | ASSQVSGRANEQF
NA | TRBJ1-1 | TRBV10-3 | 13 | AISARWLTGTEAF
NA | TRBJ1-2 | TRBV4-1 | 12 | ASSQVAPNYGYT
NA | TRBJ1-1 | TRBV5-4 | 11 | ASSLQSDTEAF
TRBD1 | TRBJ1-2 | TRBV4-2 | 11 | ASSQGDRDGYT
NA | TRBJ2-6 | TRBV11-3 | 15 | ASSSPGRSSGANVLT
TRBD1 | TRBJ1-5 | TRBV4-1 | 13 | ASSQGDRSNQPQH
NA | TRBJ1-6 | TRBV9 | 14 | ASSADSYYYNSPLH
TRBD2 | TRBJ2-3 | TRBV6-6 | 16 | ASSRLAGRDLGPDTQY
NA | TRBJ2-7 | TRBV5-6 | 9 | ASSHRQMQY
TRBD2 | TRBJ2-1 | TRBV9 | 14 | ASSKTSTSRAGEQF
NA | TRBJ2-7 | TRBV5-6 | 12 | ASSLGRGLREQY
NA | TRBJ1-1 | TRBV3-1/TRBV3-2 | 12 | ASSRTGGSTEAF
NA | TRBJ2-3 | TRBV7-9 | 11 | AGRGTGTDTQY